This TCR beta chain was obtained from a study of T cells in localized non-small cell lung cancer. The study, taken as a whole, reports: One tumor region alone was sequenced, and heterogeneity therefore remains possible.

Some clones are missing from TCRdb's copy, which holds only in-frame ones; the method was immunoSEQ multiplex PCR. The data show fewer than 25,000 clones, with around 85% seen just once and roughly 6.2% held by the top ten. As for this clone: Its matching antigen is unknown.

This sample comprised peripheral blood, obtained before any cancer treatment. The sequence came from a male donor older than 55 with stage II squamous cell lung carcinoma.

For the CDR3, the DNA is TGTGCCAGCAGCTTGGGGAGCCAGCCCCAGCATTTT. This encodes CASSLGSQPQHF. V gene TRBV7-9 combines with J gene TRBJ1-5; no definite D call. Trimming shortened V by 3 bases and J by 7 bases, and 7 bases separated the two germline ends. The germline V gene encodes CDR1 SEHNR and CDR2 FQNEAQ (reference sequence). The CDR3 is 12 amino acids.